Described below is a single T cell receptor (beta chain) sequence and its context. The sample holds a few counts of this clonotype. Its antigen remains undetermined. Per-nucleotide qualities are absent, and no much larger clonotype sits a single base away. TCRdb lists the instrument as Illumina HiSeq 2500. Quantitative 5'-RACE with molecular barcodes was used to prepare TCR beta libraries. Turning to the authors' computational methods: Disease-linked TCR variants were identified with a new computational method built on a probabilistic model of VDJ rearrangement. Clones were called with MiXCR by TCRdb after fastp trimmed the public reads at Q25, and only in-frame beta chains were retained. All rows with the same CDR3 protein become a single entry with the most common DNA and genes. These V and J calls originate from TCRdb's pipeline instead of the authors' own analysis. The sample table lists about 170,000 distinct CDR3 sequences, around 16% of them with a count of one. The top ten hold over 7.5% of the sample.

According to the germline V gene (reference sequence), CDR1 reads MNHEY and CDR2 reads SMNVEV. V loses 0 bases at its end and J loses 7 bases; junction bases beyond the gene matches: 9. The CDR3 holds 17 amino acids from the cysteine to the phenylalanine. Only CDR3 DNA is held: 51 bases, read in frame from base 1. This sample stems from a study of CD8 T cells in ankylosing spondylitis listed by TCRdb under 2017. Some background on the complete study: The study profiled T cell receptor beta repertoires in healthy donors and ankylosing spondylitis patients to find disease-linked TCR variants. The whole study cohort included 95 to 130 healthy donors and about two dozen ankylosing spondylitis patients. Peripheral blood samples were taken, and synovial fluid was additionally collected from ankylosing spondylitis patients.

The full study reports these points: Blood from ankylosing spondylitis patients appeared to be characterized by a TCR beta motif composed of about 8 highly homologous amino acid variants. Significant enrichment of the disease-linked clones was reported in matched synovial fluid samples from ankylosing spondylitis patients. A CD8+ phenotype was shown by the disease-linked clones, which were found at relatively low frequencies in peripheral blood. Some of the motif variants had been reported before in the synovial fluid and blood of reactive arthritis patients, a finding that suggests common disease-initiation mechanisms.

This receptor was identified in a male donor with ankylosing spondylitis or in good health (not recorded which). Sequenced: blood, either unsorted or a sorted T cell fraction (not recorded which). The rearranged chain carries TRBV27 and TRBJ2-2; the central 9 bases match TRBD2. The DNA sequence is as follows: TGTGCCAGCAGTTTATCTCGAGGGACTAGCTCTGGCGGGGAGCTGTTTTTT. This yields the protein CASSLSRGTSSGGELFF.